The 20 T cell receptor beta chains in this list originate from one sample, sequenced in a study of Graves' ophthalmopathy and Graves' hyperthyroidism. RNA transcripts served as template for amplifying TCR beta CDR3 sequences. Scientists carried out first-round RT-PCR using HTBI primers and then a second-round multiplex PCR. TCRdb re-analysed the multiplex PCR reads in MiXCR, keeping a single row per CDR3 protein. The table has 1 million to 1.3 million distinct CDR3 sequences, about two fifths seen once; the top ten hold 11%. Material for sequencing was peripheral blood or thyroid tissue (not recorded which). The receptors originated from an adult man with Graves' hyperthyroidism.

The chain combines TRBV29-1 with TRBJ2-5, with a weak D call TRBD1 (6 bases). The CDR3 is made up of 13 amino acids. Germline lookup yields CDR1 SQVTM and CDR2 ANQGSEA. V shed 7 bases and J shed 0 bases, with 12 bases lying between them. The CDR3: CSDRDTYQETQYF. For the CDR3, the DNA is TGCAGCGACCGGGACACATACCAAGAGACCCAGTACTTC.

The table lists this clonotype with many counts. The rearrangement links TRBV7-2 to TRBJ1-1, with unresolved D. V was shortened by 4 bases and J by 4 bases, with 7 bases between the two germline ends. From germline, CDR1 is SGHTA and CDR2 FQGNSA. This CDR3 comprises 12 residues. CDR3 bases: TGTGCCAGCAGCTCGGATTTCACTGAAGCTTTCTTT. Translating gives CASSSDFTEAFF.

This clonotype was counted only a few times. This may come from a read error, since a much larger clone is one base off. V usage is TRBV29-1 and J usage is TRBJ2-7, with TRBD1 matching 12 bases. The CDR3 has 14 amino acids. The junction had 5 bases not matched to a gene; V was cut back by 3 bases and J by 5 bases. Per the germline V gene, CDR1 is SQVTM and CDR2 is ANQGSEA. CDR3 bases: TGCAGCGTTGATCCGGGACAGGGGGCCGACGAGCAGTACTTC. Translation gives CSVDPGQGADEQYF.

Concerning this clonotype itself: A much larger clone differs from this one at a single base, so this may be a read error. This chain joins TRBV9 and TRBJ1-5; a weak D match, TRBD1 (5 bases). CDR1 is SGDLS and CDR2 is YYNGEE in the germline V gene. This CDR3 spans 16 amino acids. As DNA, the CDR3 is TGTGCCAGCAGCGTAGATTCCGGGGGAAGCAATCGGCCCCAGCATTTT. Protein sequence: CASSVDSGGSNRPQHF.

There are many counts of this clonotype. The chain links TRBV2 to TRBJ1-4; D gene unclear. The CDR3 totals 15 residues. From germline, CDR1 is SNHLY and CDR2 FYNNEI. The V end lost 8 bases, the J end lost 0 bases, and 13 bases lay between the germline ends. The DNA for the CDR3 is TGTGCCAGCTTAAGGGATAAGACAACTAATGAAAAACTGTTTTTT. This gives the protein CASLRDKTTNEKLFF.

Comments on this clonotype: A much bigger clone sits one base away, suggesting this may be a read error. The DNA for the CDR3 is TGTGCCAGTGGTATGCGGGAGAGGTACGAGCAGTACTTC. Encoded protein: CASGMRERYEQYF. V gene TRBV19 combines with J gene TRBJ2-7, with 7 bases that match TRBD2. There are 13 residues in the CDR3. Germline values: CDR1 LNHDA, CDR2 SQIVND (reference sequence).

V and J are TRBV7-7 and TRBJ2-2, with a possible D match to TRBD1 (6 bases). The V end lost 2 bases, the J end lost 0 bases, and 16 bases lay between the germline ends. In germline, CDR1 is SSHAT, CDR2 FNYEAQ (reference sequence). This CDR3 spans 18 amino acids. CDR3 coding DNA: TGTGCCAGCAGCTTATACATTTCGGGGACAACGAACACCGGGGAGCTGTTTTTT. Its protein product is CASSLYISGTTNTGELFF.

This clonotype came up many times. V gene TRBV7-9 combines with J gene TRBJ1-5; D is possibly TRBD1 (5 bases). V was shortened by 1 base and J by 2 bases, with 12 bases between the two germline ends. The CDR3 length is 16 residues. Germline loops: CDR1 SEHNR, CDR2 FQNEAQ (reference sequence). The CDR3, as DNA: TGTGCCAGCAGCTTAGACAAGGGGAATGGCAATCAGCCCCAGCATTTT. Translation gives CASSLDKGNGNQPQHF.

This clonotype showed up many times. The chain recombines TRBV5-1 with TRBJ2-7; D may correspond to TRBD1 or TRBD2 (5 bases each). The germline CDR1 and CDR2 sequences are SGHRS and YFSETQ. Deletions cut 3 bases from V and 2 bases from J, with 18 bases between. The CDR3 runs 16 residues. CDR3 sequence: CASSWDSGTLTYEQYF. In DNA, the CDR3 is TGCGCCAGCAGCTGGGATTCCGGGACGCTTACCTACGAGCAGTACTTC.

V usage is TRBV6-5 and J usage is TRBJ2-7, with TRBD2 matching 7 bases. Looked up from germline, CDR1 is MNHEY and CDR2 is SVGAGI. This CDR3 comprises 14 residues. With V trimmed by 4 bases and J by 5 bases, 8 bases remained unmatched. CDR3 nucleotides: TGTGCCAGCAGTTCTTCCGCGGGAGATAACGAGCAGTACTTC. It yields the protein CASSSSAGDNEQYF.

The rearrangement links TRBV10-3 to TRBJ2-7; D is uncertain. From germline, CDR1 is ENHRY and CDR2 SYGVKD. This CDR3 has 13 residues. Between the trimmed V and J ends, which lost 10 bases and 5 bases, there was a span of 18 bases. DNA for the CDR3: TGTGCCACCAACATGGGCACTCCCCACGAGCAGTACTTC. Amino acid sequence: CATNMGTPHEQYF.

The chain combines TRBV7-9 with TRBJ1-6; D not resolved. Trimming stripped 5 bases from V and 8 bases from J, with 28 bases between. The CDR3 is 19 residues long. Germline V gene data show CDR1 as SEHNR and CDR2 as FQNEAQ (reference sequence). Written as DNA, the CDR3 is TGTGCCAGCAGCCGTCTAGCGGGAGGGCCGGCTGGGAAGTATTCACCCCTCCACTTT. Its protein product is CASSRLAGGPAGKYSPLHF.

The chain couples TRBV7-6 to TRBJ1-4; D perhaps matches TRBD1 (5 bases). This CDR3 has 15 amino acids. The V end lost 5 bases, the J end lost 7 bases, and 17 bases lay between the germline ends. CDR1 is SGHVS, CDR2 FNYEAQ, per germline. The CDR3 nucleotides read TGTGCCAGCAGCCTCTACCAGGGTAGAAGTGAAAAACTGTTTTTT. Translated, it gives CASSLYQGRSEKLFF.

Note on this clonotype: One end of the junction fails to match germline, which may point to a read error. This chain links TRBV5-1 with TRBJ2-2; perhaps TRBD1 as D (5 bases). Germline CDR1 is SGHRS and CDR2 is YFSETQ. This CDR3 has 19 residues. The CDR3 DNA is TGTGCCAGCAGCTTGCGTGGCAGGGAAAACGGCGGAAACACCGGGGAGCTGTTTTTT. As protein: CASSLRGRENGGNTGELFF.

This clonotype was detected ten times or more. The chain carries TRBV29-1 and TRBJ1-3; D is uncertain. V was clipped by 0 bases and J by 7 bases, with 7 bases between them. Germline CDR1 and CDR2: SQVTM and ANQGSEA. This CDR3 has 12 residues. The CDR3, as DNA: TGCAGCGTTGAAGATCGAGTCAACACCATATATTTT. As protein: CSVEDRVNTIYF.

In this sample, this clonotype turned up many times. Here the CDR3 reads CAISQSYEQYF. CDR3 in DNA: TGTGCCATCAGCCAGTCCTACGAGCAGTACTTC. This chain uses TRBV10-3 with TRBJ2-7; D gene unclear. The V end lost 6 bases, the J end lost 1 base, and 4 bases lay between the germline ends. The CDR3 has 11 residues. CDR1 and CDR2 (germline): ENHRY, SYGVKD.

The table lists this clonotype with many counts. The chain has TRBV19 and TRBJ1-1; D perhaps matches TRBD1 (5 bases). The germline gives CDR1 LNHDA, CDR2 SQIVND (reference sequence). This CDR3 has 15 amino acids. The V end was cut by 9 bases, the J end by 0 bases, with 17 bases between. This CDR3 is CASRHWGIVNTEAFF. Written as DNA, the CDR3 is TGTGCCAGCCGGCATTGGGGGATCGTGAACACTGAAGCTTTCTTT.

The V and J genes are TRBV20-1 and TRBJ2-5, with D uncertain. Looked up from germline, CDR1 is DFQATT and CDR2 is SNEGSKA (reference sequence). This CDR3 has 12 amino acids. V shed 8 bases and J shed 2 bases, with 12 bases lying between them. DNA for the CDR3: TGCAGTTTACCGGACGGACAAGAGACCCAGTACTTC. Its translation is CSLPDGQETQYF.

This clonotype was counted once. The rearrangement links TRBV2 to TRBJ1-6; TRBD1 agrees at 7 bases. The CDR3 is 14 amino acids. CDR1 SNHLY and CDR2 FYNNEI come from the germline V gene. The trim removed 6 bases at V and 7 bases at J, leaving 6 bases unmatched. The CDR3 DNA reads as TGTGCCAGCAGCGCCAGGGGGATGAATTCACCCCTCCACTTT. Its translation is CASSARGMNSPLHF.

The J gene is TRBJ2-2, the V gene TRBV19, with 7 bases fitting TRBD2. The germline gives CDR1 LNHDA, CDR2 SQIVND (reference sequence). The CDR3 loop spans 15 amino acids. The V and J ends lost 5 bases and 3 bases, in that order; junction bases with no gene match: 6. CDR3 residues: CASSSWGGDTGELFF. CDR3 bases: TGTGCCAGTAGTTCCTGGGGGGGGGACACCGGGGAGCTGTTTTTT. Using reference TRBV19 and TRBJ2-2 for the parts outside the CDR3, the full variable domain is DGGITQSPKYLFRKEGQNVTLSCEQNLNHDAMYWYRQDPGQGLRLIYYSQIVNDFQKGDIAEGYSVSREKKESFPLTVTSAQKNPTAFYLCASSSWGGDTGELFFGEGSRLTVL.